This TCR beta chain appears in the sequencing data of a study of blood T cells in healthy people across ages. General study findings and limits: The recorded TCR beta diversity per million T cells decreased in a roughly linear manner with age.

Germline CDR1 and CDR2: MDHEN and SYDVKM. V was clipped by 3 bases and J by 7 bases, with 15 bases between them. The CDR3 loop spans 14 amino acids. Caucasian, healthy and from Russia, the donors were aged between roughly 6 and 95. In regard to this clonotype: Its target is not known.

Primers used in a second PCR of roughly 7 to 12 cycles were a sample-barcoded 5' primer and a J-beta primer mix. CDR3-containing paired-end reads numbering at least 2.5 million came from each sample. TCRdb reprocessed the 5' RACE reads via MiXCR and lists one record per CDR3 protein. The table includes over 1,500,000 distinct CDR3 sequences, roughly 43% detected once. The receptor comes from a human donor in good health. This chain connects TRBV28 to TRBJ1-2, with D hard to call. Sequencing input: blood. Here the CDR3 reads CASSFLQTPFGYTF. DNA of the CDR3: TGTGCCAGCAGTTTCCTACAGACCCCCTTTGGCTACACCTTC.